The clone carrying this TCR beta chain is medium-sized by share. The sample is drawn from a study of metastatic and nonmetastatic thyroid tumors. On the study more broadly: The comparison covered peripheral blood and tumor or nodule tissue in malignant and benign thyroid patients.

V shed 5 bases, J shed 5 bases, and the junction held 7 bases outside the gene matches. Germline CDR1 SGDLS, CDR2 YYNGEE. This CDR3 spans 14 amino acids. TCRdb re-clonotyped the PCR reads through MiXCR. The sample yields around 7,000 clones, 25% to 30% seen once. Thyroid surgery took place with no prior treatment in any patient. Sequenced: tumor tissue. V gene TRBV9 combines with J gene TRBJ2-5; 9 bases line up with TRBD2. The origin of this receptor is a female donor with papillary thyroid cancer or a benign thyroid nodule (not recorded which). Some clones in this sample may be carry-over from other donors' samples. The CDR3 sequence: CASRGASGIETQYF. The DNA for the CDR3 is TGTGCCAGCAGGGGGGCTAGCGGGATTGAGACCCAGTACTTC. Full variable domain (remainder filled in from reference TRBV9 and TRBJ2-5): DSGVTQTPKHLITATGQRVTLRCSPRSGDLSVYWYQQSLDQGLQFLIQYYNGEERAKGNILERFSAQQFPDLHSELNLSSLELGDSALYFCASRGASGIETQYFGPGTRLLVL.